The T cell receptor beta chain described here comes from a study of spatial heterogeneity in lung cancer. Described time point: sample taken at primary tumor resection. TCRs were sequenced from unsorted whole RNA of tumor, nontumor lung or PBMC. Germline trimming cut 6 bases from V and 1 base from J; bases unmatched to any gene: 6. The CDR3 contains 14 residues. Germline V gives CDR1 DFQATT, CDR2 SNEGSKA (reference sequence). Every TCR cDNA molecule carried a tag that served as a unique molecular identifier. TCRdb re-called the 5' RACE reads through MiXCR, storing one row per CDR3 protein. The table has roughly 4,800 distinct CDR3 sequences, around 20% seen once; the top ten hold 20% to 25%. This clonotype is categorized as medium-sized. This beta chain is a stray sequence in a library constructed for alpha chains; its clone size is not meaningful.

Sequenced here: normal lung tissue next to the tumor, sampled at surgery. This sequence joins TRBV20-1 and TRBJ1-3; 7 nucleotides line up with TRBD1. This TCR was sampled from a male donor with early-stage non-small cell lung cancer. The CDR3 protein is CSACDRASGNTIYF. In nucleotides, the CDR3 is TGCAGTGCGTGCGACAGGGCGTCTGGAAACACCATATATTTT.